One and the same sample provided the 31 T cell receptor beta chains below, sequenced in a study of PD-1 blockade in classical Hodgkin lymphoma. This table comes from immunoSEQ multiplex PCR, and its TCRdb copy is limited to in-frame clones, with some not included. The sample holds roughly 40,000 clones; 87% are singletons and the top ten take 9% to 10%. Every patient was affected by relapse after autologous stem cell transplantation, while exposure to brentuximab vedotin was not uniform. Sequencing used peripheral blood mononuclear cells (PBMCs), obtained at baseline. Source of these receptors: a human donor with classical Hodgkin lymphoma.

V is TRBV11-2 and J is TRBJ2-7, with 7 nucleotides matching TRBD1. The length of the CDR3 is 16 residues. Losses at the gene ends were 1 base for V and 2 bases for J; bases not matched to a gene: 8. The V gene's germline CDR1 is SGHAT and CDR2 FQNNGV. CDR3 coding DNA: TGTGCCAGCAGCTTAGTCAGGGGGAGCCGGGCCTACGAGCAGTACTTC. Residues: CASSLVRGSRAYEQYF.

The gene calls are TRBV19 and TRBJ2-3; tentative D call: TRBD2 (7 bases). The germline V and J ends were trimmed by 7 bases and 4 bases, with 18 bases remaining between them. CDR3 size: 15 residues. Germline V CDR1 and CDR2: LNHDA, SQIVND (reference sequence). This chain's CDR3 is CASTLGGARSDTQYF. The CDR3, as DNA: TGTGCCAGTACCCTTGGGGGGGCCAGGTCAGATACGCAGTATTTT.

The J gene is TRBJ1-1, the V gene TRBV19; D unresolved. The CDR3 consists of 14 residues. The germline gives CDR1 LNHDA, CDR2 SQIVND (reference sequence). V was clipped by 3 bases and J by 4 bases, with 12 bases between them. The CDR3 sequence is CASSIPRLGTEAFF. For the CDR3, the DNA is TGTGCCAGTAGTATTCCCCGGCTTGGCACTGAAGCTTTCTTT.

The rearrangement uses TRBV29-1 and TRBJ2-3; 14 bases map to TRBD2. Germline CDR1 and CDR2: SQVTM and ANQGSEA. V gave up 5 bases and J gave up 0 bases; unmatched junction bases: 7. The CDR3 has 17 amino acids. The CDR3 reads CSVLGTSGGPSTDTQYF. CDR3 DNA sequence: TGCAGCGTTTTGGGGACTAGCGGGGGACCTAGCACAGATACGCAGTATTTT.

The chain is built from TRBV18 and TRBJ2-4, with 8 bases identical to TRBD1. The CDR3 has 15 amino acids. With 3 bases clipped from V and 4 bases from J, the junction kept 5 bases outside the gene matches. Germline CDR1 and CDR2: KGHSH and LQKENI. CDR3 bases: TGTGCCAGCTCACCTTTGGACAGGGTGAAAAACATTCAGTACTTC. Translation gives CASSPLDRVKNIQYF.

The count of this clone is one. The chain has TRBV18 and TRBJ2-7, with D unclear. Trimming left V 5 bases short and J 3 bases short, with 11 bases between. The CDR3 loop spans 13 amino acids. CDR1 KGHSH and CDR2 LQKENI come from the germline V gene. CDR3 DNA sequence: TGTGCCAGCTCAAGGGATATGGACTACGAGCAGTACTTC. Translated, it gives CASSRDMDYEQYF.

This sequence joins TRBV4-3 and TRBJ2-2; no clear D. Germline V gene data show CDR1 as LGHNA and CDR2 as YSLEER. Deletions cut 0 bases from V and 9 bases from J, with 11 bases between. The CDR3 has 14 residues. The CDR3 region is CASSQDGQTRELFF. CDR3 bases: TGCGCCAGCAGCCAAGATGGCCAGACTCGGGAGCTGTTTTTT.

The J gene is TRBJ2-6, the V gene TRBV19, with D perhaps matching TRBD1 or TRBD2 (5 bases each). Trimming took 5 bases from V and 2 from J, leaving 10 bases between them. Germline loops: CDR1 LNHDA, CDR2 SQIVND (reference sequence). The CDR3 consists of 15 residues. The CDR3 DNA reads as TGTGCCAGTAGTCCAGGGAGAGCTGGGGCCAACGTCCTGACTTTC. This codes for CASSPGRAGANVLTF.

This CDR3 reads CASSIDLGQWDYGYTF. The CDR3 DNA reads TGTGCCAGTAGTATAGACCTGGGACAGTGGGACTATGGCTACACCTTC. The chain joins TRBV19 to TRBJ1-2; 7 bases agree with TRBD1. V lost 0 bases and J lost 3; bases outside the gene matches: 7. Germline CDR1 is LNHDA and CDR2 is SQIVND (reference sequence). This CDR3 has 16 amino acids.

This clone was found a few times. The CDR3 loop is CSVEGRGLDPQGSYNEQFF. Here the CDR3 DNA reads TGCAGCGTTGAAGGAAGGGGACTAGACCCCCAAGGCTCCTACAATGAGCAGTTCTTC. The V and J genes are TRBV29-1 and TRBJ2-1; the match to TRBD2 covers 8 bases. The CDR3 consists of 19 residues. The V and J ends lost 1 base and 0 bases, in that order; junction bases with no gene match: 14. Germline CDR1 reads SQVTM; CDR2 reads ANQGSEA.

The genes are TRBV6-9 and TRBJ2-7, with D maybe TRBD2 (5 bases). Trimming pared 0 bases from V and 3 bases from J, leaving 9 bases between. Germline V gene sequence: CDR1 MNHGY, CDR2 SVAAGI. The CDR3 runs 14 residues. The CDR3 reads CASSYSGRDYEQYF. The CDR3 DNA reads TGTGCCAGCAGTTATTCGGGGAGAGACTACGAGCAGTACTTC.

The V gene is TRBV6-5, the J gene TRBJ2-5, with 7 nucleotides matching TRBD1. Germline CDR1 reads MNHEY; CDR2 reads SVGAGI. The CDR3 runs to 14 residues. V lost 6 bases to trimming and J lost 4 bases; unmatched junction nucleotides: 8. The CDR3 loop is CASSSTGSRETQYF. The DNA for the CDR3 is TGTGCCAGCAGCTCGACAGGGAGTAGAGAGACCCAGTACTTC.

The V and J genes are TRBV6-1 and TRBJ2-1; TRBD1 might be the D (5 bases). The CDR3 is 15 amino acids. The V gene's germline CDR1 is MNHNS and CDR2 SASEGT. The germline V and J ends were trimmed by 5 bases and 10 bases, with 21 bases remaining between them. CDR3 DNA sequence: TGTGCCAGCAGTTTGGTCGGACACCCTCCCCTGGAGCAGTTCTTC. Its protein is CASSLVGHPPLEQFF.

The J gene is TRBJ2-3, the V gene TRBV19, with D maybe TRBD1 (6 bases). CDR1 is LNHDA, CDR2 SQIVND, per germline (reference sequence). CDR3 size: 12 residues. V was clipped by 3 bases and J by 9 bases, with 10 bases between them. The CDR3 region is CASSIRQGTQYF. The CDR3 DNA is TGTGCCAGTAGTATCCGGCAGGGGACGCAGTATTTT.

This clone appeared a few times. V gene TRBV4-3 combines with J gene TRBJ1-5; D is ambiguous. The V gene's germline CDR1 is LGHNA and CDR2 YSLEER. This CDR3 is 14 amino acids long. Trimming pared 0 bases from V and 7 bases from J, leaving 10 bases between. CDR3: CASSQDEAGQPQHF. CDR3 coding DNA: TGCGCCAGCAGCCAAGATGAAGCTGGCCAGCCCCAGCATTTT.

This rearrangement joins TRBV19 to TRBJ1-1; D may be TRBD1 (5 bases). V lost 7 bases, J lost 5 bases, and 8 bases lay in between. Germline CDR1 LNHDA, CDR2 SQIVND (reference sequence). This CDR3 comprises 11 residues. CDR3 DNA sequence: TGTGCCAGTACCTGGACAACTGAAGCTTTCTTT. It yields the protein CASTWTTEAFF.

This chain connects TRBV2 to TRBJ2-7; D tentatively fits TRBD1 or TRBD2 (5 bases each). The length of the CDR3 is 14 residues. Trimming removed 5 bases from V and 11 bases from J, with 22 bases in between. Germline CDR1 reads SNHLY; CDR2 reads FYNNEI. The CDR3 reads CASSPTVSLRGEYF. The CDR3 DNA is TGTGCCAGCAGTCCGACAGTTTCCCTACGAGGGGAGTACTTC.

V gene TRBV13 combines with J gene TRBJ2-3; D may be TRBD2 (6 bases). The germline gives CDR1 PRHDT, CDR2 FYEKMQ (reference sequence). CDR3 length: 17 amino acids. Trimming removed 5 bases at V and 0 bases at J, with 18 bases between. The CDR3 region has the DNA TGTGCCAGCAGCCGAAACGTACTAGCTCCAAGCACAGATACGCAGTATTTT. Protein: CASSRNVLAPSTDTQYF.

The chain links TRBV7-6 to TRBJ1-2, with D hard to call. Per germline, CDR1 SGHVS and CDR2 FNYEAQ. The CDR3 covers 14 residues. The V and J ends lost 5 bases and 3 bases respectively, with 13 bases between them. The DNA for the CDR3 is TGTGCCAGCAGCCCCGACCCATCGGACTATGGCTACACCTTC. It is translated as CASSPDPSDYGYTF.

The chain has TRBV12-5 and TRBJ2-5; no clear D. The CDR3 has 13 residues. Per the germline V gene, CDR1 is LGHNT and CDR2 is FRNRAP. Deletions cut 1 base from V and 7 bases from J, with 10 bases between. CDR3 sequence reads: CASGLDTKRTQYF. CDR3 nucleotides: TGTGCTAGTGGTTTGGATACAAAGCGGACCCAGTACTTC.

In its sample, this clone was seen once. V is TRBV5-6 and J is TRBJ2-7, with 7 bases fitting TRBD2. This CDR3 has 15 residues. The trim removed 4 bases at V and 3 bases at J, leaving 10 bases unmatched. Germline V gene data show CDR1 as SGHDT and CDR2 as YYEEEE. CDR3 in amino acids: CASSHPAGWYYEQYF. The CDR3 region has the DNA TGTGCCAGCAGCCATCCAGCGGGGTGGTACTACGAGCAGTACTTC. Using reference TRBV5-6 and TRBJ2-7 for the parts outside the CDR3, the full variable domain is DAGVTQSPTHLIKTRGQQVTLRCSPKSGHDTVSWYQQALGQGPQFIFQYYEEEERQRGNFPDRFSGHQFPNYSSELNVNALLLGDSALYLCASSHPAGWYYEQYFGPGTRLTVT.

The chain links TRBV5-4 to TRBJ1-2; D is perhaps TRBD1 (6 bases). Germline loops: CDR1 SGHNT, CDR2 YYREEE (reference sequence). The CDR3 totals 13 residues. V lost 5 bases and J lost 4, with 12 bases in between. The CDR3 here is CASRLQGSYGYTF. The CDR3, as DNA: TGTGCCAGCAGATTACAGGGTAGCTATGGCTACACCTTC.

J is TRBJ2-2 and V is TRBV10-3; D might be TRBD1 (5 bases). There are 14 residues in the CDR3. V lost 8 bases to trimming and J lost 3 bases, with 13 bases between them. Looked up from germline, CDR1 is ENHRY and CDR2 is SYGVKD. CDR3 DNA sequence: TGTGCCATCGGCGAAACAGGCTACACCGGGGAGCTGTTTTTT. It yields the protein CAIGETGYTGELFF.

In its sample, this clone was seen a few times. This chain joins TRBV27 and TRBJ1-6; D is unclear. The CDR3 contains 16 residues. Germline V gene sequence: CDR1 MNHEY, CDR2 SMNVEV (reference sequence). Trimming took 6 bases from V and 10 from J, leaving 22 bases between them. CDR3 region: CASSHGPRPMSSPLHF. The DNA of the CDR3 is TGTGCCAGCAGCCACGGGCCGAGGCCCATGTCCTCACCCCTCCACTTT.

A remark on this clone: This specimen includes other DNA sequences encoding the same CDR3. Written as DNA, the CDR3 is TGTGCCAGCAGCCCCCAGGTTGCAAACACCGGGGAGCTGTTTTTT. It is translated as CASSPQVANTGELFF. The V call is TRBV9, the J call TRBJ2-2; no definite D call. The CDR3 is 15 residues long. The V and J ends lost 4 bases and 2 bases respectively, with 12 bases between them. Germline values: CDR1 SGDLS, CDR2 YYNGEE.

The J gene is TRBJ2-1, the V gene TRBV28; 8 bases map to TRBD2. This CDR3 has 17 residues. The junction had 16 bases not matched to a gene; V was cut back by 6 bases and J by 6 bases. The germline V gene has CDR1 MDHEN and CDR2 SYDVKM. CDR3: CASRGEREGHLVNEQFF. Written as DNA, the CDR3 is TGTGCCAGCAGGGGAGAACGGGAGGGCCACTTGGTCAATGAGCAGTTCTTC.

In nucleotides, the CDR3 is TGTGCCAGCAGTTACGCGACAGGGGTCCCCTCCTACGAGCAGTACTTC. It encodes CASSYATGVPSYEQYF. This rearrangement joins TRBV6-5 to TRBJ2-7; TRBD1 matches at 8 bases. The CDR3 extends over 16 amino acids. The germline gives CDR1 MNHEY, CDR2 SVGAGI. Losses at the gene ends were 2 bases for V and 0 bases for J; bases not matched to a gene: 6.

The V gene is TRBV2, the J gene TRBJ2-2; possibly TRBD1 for D (6 bases). V was cut by 7 bases and J by 5 bases, with 20 bases left in between. The CDR3 is 16 amino acids. The germline CDR1 and CDR2 sequences are SNHLY and FYNNEI. CDR3 protein: CASIRGNLRGTGELFF. CDR3 sequence (DNA): TGTGCCAGCATCAGGGGTAACCTGAGGGGTACCGGGGAGCTGTTTTTT.

The gene calls are TRBV9 and TRBJ2-2; D is possibly TRBD1 or TRBD2 (5 bases each). Germline V gene lookup returns CDR1 SGDLS and CDR2 YYNGEE. The CDR3 totals 18 residues. Trimming pared 0 bases from V and 0 bases from J, leaving 15 bases between. The CDR3 nucleotides read TGTGCCAGCAGCGTAGCTACGCGAAGGGACGCGAACACCGGGGAGCTGTTTTTT. Protein product: CASSVATRRDANTGELFF.

The chain uses TRBV11-3 and TRBJ1-1, with 7 bases fitting TRBD1. CDR1 and CDR2 (germline): SGHNT, YENEEA. The CDR3 covers 13 residues. V lost 5 bases, J lost 4 bases, and 4 bases stayed unmatched. The CDR3 DNA is TGTGCCAGCAGCCCGACAGGGAGCACTGAAGCTTTCTTT. This encodes CASSPTGSTEAFF.

The gene calls are TRBV5-4 and TRBJ1-3; D is ambiguous. V was clipped by 0 bases and J by 3 bases, with 10 bases between them. Germline V gene sequence: CDR1 SGHNT, CDR2 YYREEE (reference sequence). The CDR3 totals 15 residues. CDR3 amino acids: CASSLGITDGNTIYF. The CDR3, as DNA: TGTGCCAGCAGCTTGGGGATCACCGATGGAAACACCATATATTTT.